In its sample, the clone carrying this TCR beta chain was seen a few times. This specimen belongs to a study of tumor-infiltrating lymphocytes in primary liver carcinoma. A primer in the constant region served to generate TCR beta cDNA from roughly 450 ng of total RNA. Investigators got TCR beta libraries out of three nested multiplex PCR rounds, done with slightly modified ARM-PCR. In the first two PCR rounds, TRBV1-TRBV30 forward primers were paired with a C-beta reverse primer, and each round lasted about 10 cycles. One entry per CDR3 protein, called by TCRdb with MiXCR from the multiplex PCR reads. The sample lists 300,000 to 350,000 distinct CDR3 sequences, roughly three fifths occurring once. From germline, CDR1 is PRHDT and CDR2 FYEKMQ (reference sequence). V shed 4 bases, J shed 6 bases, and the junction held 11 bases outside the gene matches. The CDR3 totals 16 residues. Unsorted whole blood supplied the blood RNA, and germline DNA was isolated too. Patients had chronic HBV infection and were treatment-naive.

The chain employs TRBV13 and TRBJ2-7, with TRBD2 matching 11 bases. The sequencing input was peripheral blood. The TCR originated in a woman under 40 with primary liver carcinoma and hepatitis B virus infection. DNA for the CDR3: TGTGCCAGCAGCTCGACTAGCGGGAAGGTTTGGGGCGAGCAGTACTTC. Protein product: CASSSTSGKVWGEQYF.